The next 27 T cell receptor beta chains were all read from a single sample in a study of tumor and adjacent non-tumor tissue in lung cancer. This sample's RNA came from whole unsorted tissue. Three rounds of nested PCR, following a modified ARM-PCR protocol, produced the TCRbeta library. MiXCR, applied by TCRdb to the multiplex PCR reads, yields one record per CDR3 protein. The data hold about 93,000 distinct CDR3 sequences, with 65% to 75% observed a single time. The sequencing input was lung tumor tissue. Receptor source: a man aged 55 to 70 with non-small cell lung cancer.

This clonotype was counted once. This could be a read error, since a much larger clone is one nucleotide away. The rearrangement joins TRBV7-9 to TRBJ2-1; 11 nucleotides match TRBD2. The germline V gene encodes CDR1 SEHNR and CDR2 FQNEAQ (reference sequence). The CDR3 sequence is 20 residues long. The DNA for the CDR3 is TGTGCCAGCATCTTAGCGGCTAGCGGGAGGCGCCTATGGTCCTACAATGAGCAGTTCTTC. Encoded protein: CASILAASGRRLWSYNEQFF.

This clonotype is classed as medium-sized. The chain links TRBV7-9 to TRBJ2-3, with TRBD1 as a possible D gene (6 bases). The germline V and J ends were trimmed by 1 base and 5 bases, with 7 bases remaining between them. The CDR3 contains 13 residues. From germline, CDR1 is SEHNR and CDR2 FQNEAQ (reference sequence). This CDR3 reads CASSLVGGDTQYF. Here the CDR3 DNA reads TGTGCCAGCAGCTTAGTAGGGGGAGATACGCAGTATTTT.

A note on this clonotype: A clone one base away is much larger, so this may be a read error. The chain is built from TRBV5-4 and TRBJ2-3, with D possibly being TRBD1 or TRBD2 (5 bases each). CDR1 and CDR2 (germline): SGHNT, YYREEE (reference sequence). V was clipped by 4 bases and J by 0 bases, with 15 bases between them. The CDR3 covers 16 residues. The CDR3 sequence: CASSRPSRESTDTQYF. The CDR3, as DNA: TGTGCCAGCAGCCGACCTAGCAGGGAAAGCACAGATACGCAGTATTTT.

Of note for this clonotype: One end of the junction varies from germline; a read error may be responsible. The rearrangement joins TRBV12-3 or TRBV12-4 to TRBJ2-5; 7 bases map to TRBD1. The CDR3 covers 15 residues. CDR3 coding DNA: TGTGCCGGCAGTTTGGGATGGAGACAGGGAAAGGCCCAGTACTTC. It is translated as CAGSLGWRQGKAQYF.

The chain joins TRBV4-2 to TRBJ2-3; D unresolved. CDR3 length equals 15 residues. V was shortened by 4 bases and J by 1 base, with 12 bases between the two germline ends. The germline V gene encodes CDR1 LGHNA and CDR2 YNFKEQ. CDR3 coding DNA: TGTGCCAGCAGCCCGTCAGTGGTTCGCACAGATACGCAGTATTTT. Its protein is CASSPSVVRTDTQYF.

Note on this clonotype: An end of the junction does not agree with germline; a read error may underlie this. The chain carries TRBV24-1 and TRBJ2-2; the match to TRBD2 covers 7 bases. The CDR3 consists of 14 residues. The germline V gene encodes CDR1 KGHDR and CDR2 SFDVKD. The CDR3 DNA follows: TGTGCCACTCGGACTAGTGGGAACACCGGGGAGCCGTTTTTT. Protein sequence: CATRTSGNTGEPFF.

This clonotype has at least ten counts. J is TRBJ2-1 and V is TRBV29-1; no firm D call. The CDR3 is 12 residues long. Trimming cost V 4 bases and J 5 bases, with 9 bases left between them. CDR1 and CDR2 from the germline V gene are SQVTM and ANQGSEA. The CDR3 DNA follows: TGCAGCGTTGCTCGTTTCAACAATGAGCAGTTCTTC. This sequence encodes CSVARFNNEQFF.

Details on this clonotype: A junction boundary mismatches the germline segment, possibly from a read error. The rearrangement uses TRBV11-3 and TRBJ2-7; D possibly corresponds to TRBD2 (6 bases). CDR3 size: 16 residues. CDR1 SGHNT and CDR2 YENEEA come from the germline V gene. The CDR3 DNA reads TGTGCCAACAGCTTACGGGGCGGGGAAACTTCCTATGAGCAATACTTC. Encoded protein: CANSLRGGETSYEQYF.

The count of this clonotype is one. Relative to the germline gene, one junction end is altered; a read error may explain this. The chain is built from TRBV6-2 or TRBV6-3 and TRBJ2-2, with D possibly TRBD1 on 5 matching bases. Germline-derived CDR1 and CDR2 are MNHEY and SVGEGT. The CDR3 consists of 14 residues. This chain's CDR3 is CASSDRPDTVELFF. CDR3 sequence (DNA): TGTGCCAGCAGCGACAGACCGGACACCGTGGAGCTGTTTTTT.

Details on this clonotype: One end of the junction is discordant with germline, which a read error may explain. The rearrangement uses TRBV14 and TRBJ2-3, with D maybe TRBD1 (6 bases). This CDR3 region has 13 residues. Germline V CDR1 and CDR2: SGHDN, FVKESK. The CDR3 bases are TGTGTCAGCAGGGCTCAGGGGTTGGATACGCAGTATTTT. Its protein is CVSRAQGLDTQYF.

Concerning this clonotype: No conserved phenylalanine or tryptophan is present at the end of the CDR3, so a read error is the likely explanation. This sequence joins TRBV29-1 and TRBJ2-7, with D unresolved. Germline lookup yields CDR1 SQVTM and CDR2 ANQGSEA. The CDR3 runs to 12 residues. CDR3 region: CSVASASYEQYL. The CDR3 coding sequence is TGCAGCGTTGCGTCAGCCTCCTATGAGCAGTACTTA.

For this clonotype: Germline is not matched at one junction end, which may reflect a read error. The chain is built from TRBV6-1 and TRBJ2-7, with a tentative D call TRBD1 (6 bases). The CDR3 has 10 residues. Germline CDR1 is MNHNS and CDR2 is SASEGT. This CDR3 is CVSRGREQYF. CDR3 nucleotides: TGTGTCAGCAGGGGCAGAGAGCAGTACTTC.

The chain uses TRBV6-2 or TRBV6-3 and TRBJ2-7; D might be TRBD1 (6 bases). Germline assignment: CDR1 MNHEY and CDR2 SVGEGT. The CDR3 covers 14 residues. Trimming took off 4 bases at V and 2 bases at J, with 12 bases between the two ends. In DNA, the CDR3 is TGTGCCAGCAGTTTCCCAGGGGTTACCTACGAGCAGTACTTC. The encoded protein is CASSFPGVTYEQYF.

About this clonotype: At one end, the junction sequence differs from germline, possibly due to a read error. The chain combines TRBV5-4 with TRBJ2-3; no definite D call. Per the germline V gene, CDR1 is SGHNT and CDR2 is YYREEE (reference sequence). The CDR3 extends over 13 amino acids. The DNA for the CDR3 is TGTGCCAGCAGCCGGCCTGGCACATATACGCAGTATTTT. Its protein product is CASSRPGTYTQYF.

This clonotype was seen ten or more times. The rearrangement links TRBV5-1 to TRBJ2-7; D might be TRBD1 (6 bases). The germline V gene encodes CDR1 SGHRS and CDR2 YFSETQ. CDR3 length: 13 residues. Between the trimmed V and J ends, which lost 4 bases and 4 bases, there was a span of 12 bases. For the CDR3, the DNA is TGCGCCAGCAGCCCTGGACAGATATACGAGCAGTACTTC. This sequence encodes CASSPGQIYEQYF.

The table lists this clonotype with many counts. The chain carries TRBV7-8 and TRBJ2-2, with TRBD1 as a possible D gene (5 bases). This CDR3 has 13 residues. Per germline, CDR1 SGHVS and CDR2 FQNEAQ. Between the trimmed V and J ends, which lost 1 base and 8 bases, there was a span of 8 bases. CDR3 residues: CASSLVAGGELFF. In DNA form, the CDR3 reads TGTGCCAGCAGCTTAGTTGCAGGGGGGGAGCTGTTTTTT.

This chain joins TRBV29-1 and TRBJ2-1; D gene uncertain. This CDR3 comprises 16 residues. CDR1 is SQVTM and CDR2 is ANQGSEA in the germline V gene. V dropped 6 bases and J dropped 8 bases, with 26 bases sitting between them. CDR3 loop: CSVDATILEVIYEQFF. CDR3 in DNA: TGCAGCGTGGACGCAACTATATTAGAAGTGATCTATGAGCAGTTCTTC.

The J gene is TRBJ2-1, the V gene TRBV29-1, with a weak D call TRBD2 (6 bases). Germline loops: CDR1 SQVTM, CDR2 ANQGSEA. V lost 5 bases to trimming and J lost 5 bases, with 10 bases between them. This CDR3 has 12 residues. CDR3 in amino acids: CSVMEGNNEQFF. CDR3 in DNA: TGCAGCGTTATGGAGGGCAACAATGAGCAGTTCTTC.

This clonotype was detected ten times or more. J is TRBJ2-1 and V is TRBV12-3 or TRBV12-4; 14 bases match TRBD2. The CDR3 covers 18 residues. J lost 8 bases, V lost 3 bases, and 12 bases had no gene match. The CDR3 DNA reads TGTGCCAGCAGTTTGGAGGGACTAGCGGGAGTCAAGGGCGATGAGCAGTTCTTC. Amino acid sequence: CASSLEGLAGVKGDEQFF.

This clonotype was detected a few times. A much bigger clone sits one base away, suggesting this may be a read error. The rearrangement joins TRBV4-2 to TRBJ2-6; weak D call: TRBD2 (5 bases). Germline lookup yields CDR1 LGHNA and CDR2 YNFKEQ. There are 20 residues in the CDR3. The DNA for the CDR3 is TGTGTCAGCAGCCAAGGGTCCCCCGGGATAAACCCCTCTGGGGCCAACGTCCTGACTTTC. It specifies CVSSQGSPGINPSGANVLTF.

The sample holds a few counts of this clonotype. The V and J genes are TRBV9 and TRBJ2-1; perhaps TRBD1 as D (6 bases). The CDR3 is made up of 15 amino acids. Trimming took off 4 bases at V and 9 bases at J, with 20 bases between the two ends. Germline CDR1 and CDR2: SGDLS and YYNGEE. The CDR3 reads CASSPTSNRASEQFF. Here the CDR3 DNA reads TGTGCCAGCAGCCCAACATCGAACAGGGCGTCTGAGCAGTTCTTC. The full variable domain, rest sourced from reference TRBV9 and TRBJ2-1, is DSGVTQTPKHLITATGQRVTLRCSPRSGDLSVYWYQQSLDQGLQFLIQYYNGEERAKGNILERFSAQQFPDLHSELNLSSLELGDSALYFCASSPTSNRASEQFFGPGTRLTVL.

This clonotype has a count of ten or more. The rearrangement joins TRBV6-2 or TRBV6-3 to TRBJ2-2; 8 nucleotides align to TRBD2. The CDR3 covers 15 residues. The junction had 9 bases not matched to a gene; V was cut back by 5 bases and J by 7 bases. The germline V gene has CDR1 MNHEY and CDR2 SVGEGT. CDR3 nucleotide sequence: TGTGCCAGCAGTACTCCGCTAGCGGGCCACGGGGAGCTGTTTTTT. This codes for CASSTPLAGHGELFF.

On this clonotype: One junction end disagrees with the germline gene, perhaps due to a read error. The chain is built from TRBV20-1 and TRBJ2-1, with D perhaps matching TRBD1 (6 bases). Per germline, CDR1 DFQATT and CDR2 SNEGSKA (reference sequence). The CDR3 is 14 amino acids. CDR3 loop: CNAGPQGIYNEQFF. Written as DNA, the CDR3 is TGCAATGCTGGCCCTCAGGGGATCTACAATGAGCAGTTCTTC.

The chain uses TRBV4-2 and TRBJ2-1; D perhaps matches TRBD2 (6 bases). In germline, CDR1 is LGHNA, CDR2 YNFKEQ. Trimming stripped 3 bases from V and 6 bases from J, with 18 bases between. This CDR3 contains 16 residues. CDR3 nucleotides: TGTGCCAGCAGCCATGATGTGGCGGGAAGGTGCAATGAGCAGTTCTTC. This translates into CASSHDVAGRCNEQFF.

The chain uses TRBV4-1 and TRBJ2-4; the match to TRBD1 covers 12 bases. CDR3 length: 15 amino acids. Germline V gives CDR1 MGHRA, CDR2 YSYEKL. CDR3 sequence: CTSSQGTGGQNIQYF. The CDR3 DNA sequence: TGCACTAGCAGCCAGGGGACAGGGGGCCAAAACATTCAGTACTTC.

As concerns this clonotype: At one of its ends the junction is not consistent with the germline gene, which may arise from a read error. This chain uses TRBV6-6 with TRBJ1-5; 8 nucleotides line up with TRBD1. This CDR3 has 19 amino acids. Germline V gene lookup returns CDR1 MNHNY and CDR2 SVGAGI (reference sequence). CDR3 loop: CISSPYIQKGQEDGQSQHF. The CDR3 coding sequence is TGTATCAGCAGTCCATATATACAAAAGGGACAGGAGGACGGTCAGTCCCAGCATTTT.

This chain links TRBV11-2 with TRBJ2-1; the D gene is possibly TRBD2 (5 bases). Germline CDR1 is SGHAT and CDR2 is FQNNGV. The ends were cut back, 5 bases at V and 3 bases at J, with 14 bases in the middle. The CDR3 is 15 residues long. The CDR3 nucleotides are TGTGCCAGCAGCCCCCCCCGGAGGAGCTACAATGAGCAGTTCTTC. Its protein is CASSPPRRSYNEQFF. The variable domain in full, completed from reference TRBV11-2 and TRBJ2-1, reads EAGVAQSPRYKIIEKRQSVAFWCNPISGHATLYWYQQILGQGPKLLIQFQNNGVVDDSQLPKDRFSAERLKGVDSTLKIQPAKLEDSAVYLCASSPPRRSYNEQFFGPGTRLTVL.